Following are 14 T cell receptor beta chains from one sample sequenced in a study of identical twins. A single record per CDR3 protein comes from TCRdb applying MiXCR to the 5' RACE reads. Of about 570,000 distinct CDR3 sequences in the sample, around a tenth were seen once. This sample also appeared in a second study, on yellow fever vaccine responses in identical twins.

What was sequenced was PBMCs. These receptors were collected from a woman aged 18 to 35 in good health.

This clonotype was detected many times. This sequence joins TRBV9 and TRBJ2-1; 7 nucleotides agree with TRBD1. The V and J ends lost 3 bases and 4 bases, in that order; junction bases with no gene match: 4. The CDR3 is 14 amino acids. CDR1 SGDLS and CDR2 YYNGEE come from the germline V gene. The CDR3 spells CASSGGTDYNEQFF. The CDR3, as DNA: TGTGCCAGCAGCGGAGGGACAGATTACAATGAGCAGTTCTTC.

Points on this clonotype: A much bigger clone sits one base away, suggesting this may be a read error. V and J are TRBV7-9 and TRBJ2-7; possibly TRBD2 for D (5 bases). CDR3 size: 14 residues. CDR1 is SEHNR and CDR2 is FQNEAQ in the germline V gene (reference sequence). V lost 5 bases and J lost 8, with 19 bases in between. CDR3 coding DNA: TGTGCCAGCAGCCCAAGGACTCCCGTGAGTCAGCAGTACTTC. Its protein is CASSPRTPVSQQYF. The whole variable domain, filled in from reference TRBV7-9 and TRBJ2-7, reads DTGVSQNPRHKITKRGQNVTFRCDPISEHNRLYWYRQTLGQGPEFLTYFQNEAQLEKSRLLSDRFSAERPKGSFSTLEIQRTEQGDSAMYLCASSPRTPVSQQYFGPGTRLTVT.

This clonotype was detected many times. The chain uses TRBV4-2 and TRBJ2-2; 7 bases line up with TRBD2. Germline V gene data show CDR1 as LGHNA and CDR2 as YNFKEQ. The V gene end was trimmed by 3 bases and the J gene end by 0 bases; junction bases not matched to a gene: 7. This CDR3 contains 17 residues. CDR3: CASSQDLAVPNTGELFF. The CDR3 DNA is TGTGCCAGCAGCCAGGACCTAGCGGTACCGAACACCGGGGAGCTGTTTTTT.

The chain combines TRBV10-3 with TRBJ2-7; either TRBD1 or TRBD2 may fit D (5 bases each). Germline loops: CDR1 ENHRY, CDR2 SYGVKD. The germline V and J ends were trimmed by 10 bases and 3 bases, with 22 bases remaining between them. This CDR3 spans 15 amino acids. As DNA, the CDR3 is TGTGCCACCCAGGTCGCCCAGGGCCGGGACTACGAGCAGTACTTC. It is translated as CATQVAQGRDYEQYF.

The rearrangement joins TRBV18 to TRBJ2-5; D not resolved. Germline CDR1 reads KGHSH; CDR2 reads LQKENI. The CDR3 has 13 amino acids. Between the trimmed V and J ends, which lost 2 bases and 3 bases, there was a span of 7 bases. CDR3 sequence reads: CASSPVPEETQYF. For the CDR3, the DNA is TGTGCCAGCTCACCAGTACCTGAAGAGACCCAGTACTTC.

The V gene is TRBV5-1, the J gene TRBJ2-5; a possible D gene is TRBD1 (5 bases). From germline, CDR1 is SGHRS and CDR2 YFSETQ. The CDR3 sequence is 15 residues long. Trimming stripped 0 bases from V and 1 base from J, with 10 bases between. Here the CDR3 reads CASSLGLGPQETQYF. The CDR3 region has the DNA TGCGCCAGCAGCTTGGGGTTGGGGCCCCAAGAGACCCAGTACTTC. The whole variable domain, filled in from reference TRBV5-1 and TRBJ2-5, reads KAGVTQTPRYLIKTRGQQVTLSCSPISGHRSVSWYQQTPGQGLQFLFEYFSETQRNKGNFPGRFSGRQFSNSRSEMNVSTLELGDSALYLCASSLGLGPQETQYFGPGTRLLVL.

The chain uses TRBV2 and TRBJ2-5, with a possible D match to TRBD2 (5 bases). Trimming left V 7 bases short and J 11 bases short, with 11 bases between. Germline CDR1 is SNHLY and CDR2 is FYNNEI. The CDR3 totals 10 residues. The CDR3 DNA is TGTGCCAGCACCGGACTCAGGCAGTACTTC. Translated: CASTGLRQYF.

This clonotype was picked up a small number of times. The V gene is TRBV10-3, the J gene TRBJ2-3, with a tentative D call TRBD2 (6 bases). V gave up 7 bases and J gave up 0 bases, with 14 bases separating them. Germline V gene lookup returns CDR1 ENHRY and CDR2 SYGVKD. The CDR3 extends over 15 amino acids. CDR3 region: CAITPGDTSTDTQYF. In nucleotides, the CDR3 is TGTGCCATCACCCCGGGAGACACCAGCACAGATACGCAGTATTTT.

This clonotype occurred a few times. V usage is TRBV20-1 and J usage is TRBJ2-7; TRBD1 agrees at 11 bases. The CDR3 contains 14 residues. The V and J ends lost 5 bases and 0 bases, in that order; junction bases with no gene match: 3. Germline values: CDR1 DFQATT, CDR2 SNEGSKA (reference sequence). Here the CDR3 reads CSALGQGASYEQYF. The CDR3 DNA follows: TGCAGTGCTCTCGGACAGGGGGCCTCCTACGAGCAGTACTTC.

This clonotype showed up just a few times. The chain recombines TRBV7-7 with TRBJ2-2; D possibly corresponds to TRBD2 (5 bases). Germline loops: CDR1 SSHAT, CDR2 FNYEAQ (reference sequence). CDR3 length: 12 amino acids. The chain's CDR3 is CASVRNTGELFF. For the CDR3, the DNA is TGTGCTAGCGTCCGGAACACCGGGGAGCTGTTTTTT.

This clonotype has only a few counts. The chain has TRBV9 and TRBJ2-7, with 9 bases aligning to TRBD2. CDR1 and CDR2 from the germline V gene are SGDLS and YYNGEE. J gave up 6 bases and V 3 bases, and 10 bases lay outside the gene matches. The CDR3 spans 15 residues. The CDR3 spells CASSATGGRAREQYF. CDR3 in DNA: TGTGCCAGCAGCGCGACTGGCGGGAGGGCCCGCGAGCAGTACTTC.

This clonotype turned up a few times. V and J are TRBV12-3 or TRBV12-4 and TRBJ2-7, with 14 bases aligning to TRBD2. The trim removed 5 bases at V and 5 bases at J, leaving 8 bases unmatched. The CDR3 length is 16 residues. CDR3 DNA sequence: TGTGCCAGCAGTCCGGGGGGACTAGCGGGAGCGGACGAGCAGTACTTC. Translating gives CASSPGGLAGADEQYF.

The chain joins TRBV30 to TRBJ1-2; D ambiguous. The V gene lost 5 bases and the J gene lost 2 bases, with 9 bases spanning the gap. Germline V gene sequence: CDR1 GTSNPN, CDR2 SVGIG (reference sequence). This CDR3 has 12 residues. CDR3 residues: CAWEDGNYGYTF. The CDR3 DNA follows: TGTGCCTGGGAGGACGGGAACTATGGCTACACCTTC.

This clonotype has a handful of counts. This sequence joins TRBV11-1 and TRBJ2-2; 10 bases map to TRBD2. CDR3 size: 14 residues. Germline trimming cut 3 bases from V and 7 bases from J; bases unmatched to any gene: 2. Germline-derived CDR1 and CDR2 are SGHAT and FQDESV (reference sequence). The CDR3 region has the DNA TGTGCCAGCAGCTTTCTAGCGGGAGTCGGGGAGCTGTTTTTT. It is translated as CASSFLAGVGELFF.